The T cell receptor (beta chain) described here comes from a study of shared clonotypes between healthy human individuals. CD45RO-negative cells were positively selected for CCR7, leaving out terminally differentiated effector memory CD45RA+ cells. Only in-frame clones appear in the TCRdb table, and some are missing; sequencing was by immunoSEQ multiplex PCR. The data hold millions of clones, with just over 90% observed a single time. Germline V lookup: CDR1 MDHEN, CDR2 SYDVKM. Trimming pared 6 bases from V and 3 bases from J, leaving 11 bases between. This CDR3 is 14 amino acids long. The sample comprised naive CD8+ T cells from PBMCs. The chain uses TRBV28 and TRBJ1-4, with a weak D call TRBD1 (6 bases). This TCR was sampled from a man between 18 and 29 years old in good health. Some clones in this sample may be carry-over from other donors' samples. Here the CDR3 reads CASRLDRSNEKLFF. Here the CDR3 DNA reads TGTGCCAGCAGGCTGGACAGATCTAATGAAAAACTGTTTTTT.